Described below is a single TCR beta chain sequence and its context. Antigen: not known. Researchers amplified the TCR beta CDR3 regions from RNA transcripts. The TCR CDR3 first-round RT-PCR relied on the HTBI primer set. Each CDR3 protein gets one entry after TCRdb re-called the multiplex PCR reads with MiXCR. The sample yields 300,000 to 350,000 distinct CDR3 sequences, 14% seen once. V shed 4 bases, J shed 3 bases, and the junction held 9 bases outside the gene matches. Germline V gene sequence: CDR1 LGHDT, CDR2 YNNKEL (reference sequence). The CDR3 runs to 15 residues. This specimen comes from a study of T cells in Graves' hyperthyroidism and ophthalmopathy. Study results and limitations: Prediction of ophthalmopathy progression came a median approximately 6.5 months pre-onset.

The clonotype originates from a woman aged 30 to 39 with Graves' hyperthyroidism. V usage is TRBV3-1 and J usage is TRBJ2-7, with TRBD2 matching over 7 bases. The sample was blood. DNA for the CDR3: TGTGCCAGCAGCCCCGAGGGCGCGGGGGACTACGAGCAGTACTTC. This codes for CASSPEGAGDYEQYF.